A single sample gave rise to the 25 T cell receptor beta chains below, sequenced in a study of blood T cell repertoires in COVID-19. TCRdb's table, derived via immunoSEQ multiplex PCR, lists solely in-frame clones and lacks some. The sample lists 100,000 to 150,000 clones, about 74% occurring once. The sequenced sample consisted of peripheral blood. All receptors come from a man in his 60s with acute or convalescent COVID-19.

This chain links TRBV19 with TRBJ2-3, with 9 bases fitting TRBD1. The CDR3 has 13 residues. V trimming: 7 bases; J trimming: 4 bases; junction bases outside the gene matches: 3. Germline V gene data show CDR1 as LNHDA and CDR2 as SQIVND (reference sequence). CDR3 in DNA: TGTGCCAGTAAAAGACAGGGGGCAGATACGCAGTATTTT. This encodes CASKRQGADTQYF.

The V and J genes are TRBV5-1 and TRBJ2-3; D may be TRBD2 (6 bases). Germline values: CDR1 SGHRS, CDR2 YFSETQ. The CDR3 totals 15 residues. V was clipped by 3 bases and J by 0 bases, with 11 bases between them. The CDR3 loop reads CASSSDGGSTDTQYF. CDR3 coding DNA: TGCGCCAGCAGCTCGGACGGGGGAAGCACAGATACGCAGTATTTT.

The chain carries TRBV12-5 and TRBJ1-5; TRBD1 is a possible D gene (6 bases). Trimming left V 0 bases short and J 4 bases short, with 22 bases between. The CDR3 is made up of 19 amino acids. Germline values: CDR1 LGHNT, CDR2 FRNRAP. For the CDR3, the DNA is TGTGCTAGTGGTTTGGTACGAGACGGGGGGCTTCCACTAAATCAGCCCCAGCATTTT. Translated, it gives CASGLVRDGGLPLNQPQHF.

The J gene is TRBJ2-5, the V gene TRBV28; D is perhaps TRBD2 (6 bases). Germline CDR1 reads MDHEN; CDR2 reads SYDVKM. The CDR3 is made up of 13 amino acids. The V end was cut by 2 bases, the J end by 4 bases, with 8 bases between. The CDR3 sequence: CASSLPAGETQYF. CDR3 DNA sequence: TGTGCCAGCAGTTTACCAGCGGGAGAGACCCAGTACTTC. Full variable domain (remainder filled in from reference TRBV28 and TRBJ2-5): DVKVTQSSRYLVKRTGEKVFLECVQDMDHENMFWYRQDPGLGLRLIYFSYDVKMKEKGDIPEGYSVSREKKERFSLILESASTNQTSMYLCASSLPAGETQYFGPGTRLLVL.

As to this clone: One end of the junction fails to match germline, which may point to a read error. The chain couples TRBV4-1 to TRBJ1-1; TRBD1 matches 9 bases. The CDR3 totals 15 residues. CDR1 and CDR2 from the germline V gene are MGHRA and YSYEKL. CDR3 in amino acids: CASSQGQGGNAEAFF. In DNA, the CDR3 is TGCGCCAGCAGCCAAGGACAGGGGGGGAACGCTGAAGCTTTCTTT.

This rearrangement joins TRBV12-5 to TRBJ1-1; no reliable D call. The germline CDR1 and CDR2 sequences are LGHNT and FRNRAP. The CDR3 is 13 amino acids. Deletions cut 7 bases from V and 5 bases from J, with 14 bases between. The CDR3 DNA reads TGTGCTAGTGACTTTGGTACGGGGACTGAAGCTTTCTTT. Its protein product is CASDFGTGTEAFF.

This chain links TRBV3-1 (or the pseudogene TRBV3-2) with TRBJ2-1, with D possibly TRBD2 on 6 matching bases. Trimming removed 4 bases at V and 0 bases at J, with 16 bases between. The germline gives CDR1 LGHDT, CDR2 YNNKEL (reference sequence). The CDR3 sequence is 17 residues long. The CDR3 nucleotides read TGTGCCAGCAGCCTGGTAGGGGCGGGGAGCTCCTACAATGAGCAGTTCTTC. This encodes CASSLVGAGSSYNEQFF.

V usage is TRBV19 and J usage is TRBJ1-4; 11 bases map to TRBD1. From germline, CDR1 is LNHDA and CDR2 SQIVND (reference sequence). The trim removed 9 bases at V and 4 bases at J, leaving 7 bases unmatched. The length of the CDR3 is 15 residues. CDR3 in DNA: TGTGCCAGCCGGACAGGGGGCGACTTTAATGAAAAACTGTTTTTT. Translation: CASRTGGDFNEKLFF.

In its sample, this clone was seen once. The chain is built from TRBV4-1 and TRBJ1-4; 8 bases are a match to TRBD1. The length of the CDR3 is 14 residues. The ends lost 4 bases at V and 8 bases at J; junction bases unmatched: 6. Germline assignment: CDR1 MGHRA and CDR2 YSYEKL. DNA for the CDR3: TGCGCCAGCAGCCTTGACAGGGGTCGGGAAAAACTGTTTTTT. This translates into CASSLDRGREKLFF.

There are a few counts of this clone. The V gene is TRBV29-1, the J gene TRBJ1-1; D gene uncertain. The ends were cut back, 4 bases at V and 1 base at J, with 25 bases in the middle. Germline V CDR1 and CDR2: SQVTM, ANQGSEA. This CDR3 has 18 residues. CDR3 bases: TGCAGCGTTGTTTCGTTCGTCGGTTTTCATCCTCCGAACACTGAAGCTTTCTTT. This gives the protein CSVVSFVGFHPPNTEAFF.

Only one count was recorded for this clone. The chain carries TRBV6-5 and TRBJ1-1; 9 bases are a match to TRBD1. The V and J ends lost 7 bases and 5 bases, in that order; junction bases with no gene match: 5. Germline assignment: CDR1 MNHEY and CDR2 SVGAGI. The CDR3 spans 13 residues. Written as DNA, the CDR3 is TGTGCCAGCAATGGACAGGGGCGGACTGAAGCTTTCTTT. Its translation: CASNGQGRTEAFF.

This clone appeared a few times. The rearrangement uses TRBV7-7 and TRBJ2-5; 9 bases map to TRBD2. The CDR3 sequence is 15 residues long. Looked up from germline, CDR1 is SSHAT and CDR2 is FNYEAQ (reference sequence). The ends lost 4 bases at V and 5 bases at J; junction bases unmatched: 8. The chain's CDR3 is CASSSLAGVIETQYF. CDR3 DNA: TGTGCCAGCAGCTCGTTAGCGGGAGTGATCGAGACCCAGTACTTC.

The chain recombines TRBV6-5 with TRBJ2-1; TRBD1 matches at 7 bases. CDR3 length: 14 amino acids. The ends lost 5 bases at V and 3 bases at J; junction bases unmatched: 4. Germline-derived CDR1 and CDR2 are MNHEY and SVGAGI. The CDR3 sequence is CASSRGQHYNEQFF. The CDR3 DNA is TGTGCCAGCAGTAGGGGACAGCACTACAATGAGCAGTTCTTC.

This rearrangement joins TRBV28 to TRBJ1-6, with 7 bases identical to TRBD1. Germline V gene data show CDR1 as MDHEN and CDR2 as SYDVKM. With V trimmed by 7 bases and J by 5 bases, 8 bases remained unmatched. This CDR3 comprises 15 residues. The CDR3 DNA follows: TGTGCCAGCAAGACAGGGACGGTCAATAATTCACCCCTCCACTTT. This encodes CASKTGTVNNSPLHF.

This chain joins TRBV5-6 and TRBJ2-2; 7 positions match TRBD1. There are 16 residues in the CDR3. The V gene end was trimmed by 4 bases and the J gene end by 6 bases; junction bases not matched to a gene: 12. Looked up from germline, CDR1 is SGHDT and CDR2 is YYEEEE. The CDR3 DNA sequence: TGTGCCAGCAGCCGAATCGACAGGGCACCTGCCGGGGAGCTGTTTTTT. This translates into CASSRIDRAPAGELFF.

This clone came up a few times. J is TRBJ2-2 and V is TRBV24-1, with 13 positions matching TRBD2. The germline V gene has CDR1 KGHDR and CDR2 SFDVKD. There are 18 residues in the CDR3. Losses at the gene ends were 4 bases for V and 4 bases for J; bases not matched to a gene: 8. In DNA, the CDR3 is TGTGCCACCAGTGACGCACTAGCGGGGGGGCTCGGCACCGGGGAGCTGTTTTTT. Its translation: CATSDALAGGLGTGELFF.

The chain couples TRBV15 to TRBJ2-7; D is perhaps TRBD2 (5 bases). Germline V gives CDR1 LNHNV, CDR2 YYDKDF (reference sequence). The V end was cut by 0 bases, the J end by 0 bases, with 6 bases between. The CDR3 runs to 14 residues. CDR3 region: CATSRERGSYEQYF. The CDR3 DNA sequence: TGTGCCACCAGCAGAGAACGGGGCTCCTACGAGCAGTACTTC. The full variable domain, rest sourced from reference TRBV15 and TRBJ2-7, is DAMVIQNPRYQVTQFGKPVTLSCSQTLNHNVMYWYQQKSSQAPKLLFHYYDKDFNNEADTPDNFQSRRPNTSFCFLDIRSPGLGDTAMYLCATSRERGSYEQYFGPGTRLTVT.

The chain recombines TRBV10-1 with TRBJ1-2, with 9 bases identical to TRBD1. CDR1 is WNHNN, CDR2 SYGVQD, per germline (reference sequence). J gave up 5 bases and V 6 bases, and 4 bases lay outside the gene matches. This CDR3 spans 13 amino acids. Written as DNA, the CDR3 is TGCGCCAGCAGGGACAGGGGAACTTATGGCTACACCTTC. Translation gives CASRDRGTYGYTF.

The V call is TRBV2, the J call TRBJ1-1; D unresolved. Germline V gene lookup returns CDR1 SNHLY and CDR2 FYNNEI. This CDR3 has 14 residues. V lost 2 bases to trimming and J lost 1 base, with 8 bases between them. CDR3 bases: TGTGCCAGCAGTGAAAGTCCGAGGAACACTGAAGCTTTCTTT. This codes for CASSESPRNTEAFF.

The chain links TRBV7-3 to TRBJ2-1; 10 positions match TRBD2. Germline trimming cut 1 base from V and 13 bases from J; bases unmatched to any gene: 10. CDR1 and CDR2 from the germline V gene are SGHTA and FQGTGA. The CDR3 contains 15 residues. The DNA of the CDR3 is TGTGCCAGCAGCTTAAGGCCGATAAAGCGGGAGGGCCAGTTCTTC. This gives the protein CASSLRPIKREGQFF.

The DNA for the CDR3 is TGTGCCAGCAGCCTGGGACAGGGTCCCACTGAAGCTTTCTTT. It is translated as CASSLGQGPTEAFF. The rearrangement joins TRBV3-1 (or the pseudogene TRBV3-2) to TRBJ1-1, with 9 bases lining up with TRBD1. V dropped 4 bases and J dropped 4; count of bases not matched to a gene: 4. The CDR3 length is 14 residues. Germline CDR1 and CDR2: LGHDT and YNNKEL (reference sequence).

The chain recombines TRBV3-1 (or the pseudogene TRBV3-2) with TRBJ1-1; no firm D call. There are 13 residues in the CDR3. The germline V gene has CDR1 LGHDT and CDR2 YNNKEL (reference sequence). The V end lost 1 base, the J end lost 7 bases, and 10 bases lay between the germline ends. CDR3 DNA: TGTGCCAGCAGCCAAGTTGTTTCGGGTGAAGCTTTCTTT. This translates into CASSQVVSGEAFF.

The V and J genes are TRBV7-6 and TRBJ2-3; 14 bases match TRBD2. Looked up from germline, CDR1 is SGHVS and CDR2 is FNYEAQ. The CDR3 extends over 18 amino acids. V shed 0 bases, J shed 5 bases, and the junction held 7 bases outside the gene matches. CDR3 protein: CASSLAGTSGRRIDTQYF. The CDR3 region has the DNA TGTGCCAGCAGCTTAGCCGGGACTAGCGGGAGAAGGATAGATACGCAGTATTTT.

The J gene is TRBJ2-3, the V gene TRBV6-2 or TRBV6-3; D remains unclear. The length of the CDR3 is 11 residues. Germline loops: CDR1 MNHEY, CDR2 SVGEGT. The V end lost 2 bases, the J end lost 6 bases, and 3 bases lay between the germline ends. Here the CDR3 reads CASSYRDTQYF. The CDR3 nucleotides are TGTGCCAGCAGTTACCGGGATACGCAGTATTTT.

The sample holds many counts of this clone. This chain links TRBV7-3 with TRBJ2-2, with no clear D. Per germline, CDR1 SGHTA and CDR2 FQGTGA. This CDR3 comprises 15 residues. With 5 bases removed from V and 1 base from J, the gap between germline ends came to 11 bases. DNA of the CDR3: TGTGCCAGCAGCCCCCGGAGTATGAACACCGGGGAGCTGTTTTTT. This sequence encodes CASSPRSMNTGELFF.